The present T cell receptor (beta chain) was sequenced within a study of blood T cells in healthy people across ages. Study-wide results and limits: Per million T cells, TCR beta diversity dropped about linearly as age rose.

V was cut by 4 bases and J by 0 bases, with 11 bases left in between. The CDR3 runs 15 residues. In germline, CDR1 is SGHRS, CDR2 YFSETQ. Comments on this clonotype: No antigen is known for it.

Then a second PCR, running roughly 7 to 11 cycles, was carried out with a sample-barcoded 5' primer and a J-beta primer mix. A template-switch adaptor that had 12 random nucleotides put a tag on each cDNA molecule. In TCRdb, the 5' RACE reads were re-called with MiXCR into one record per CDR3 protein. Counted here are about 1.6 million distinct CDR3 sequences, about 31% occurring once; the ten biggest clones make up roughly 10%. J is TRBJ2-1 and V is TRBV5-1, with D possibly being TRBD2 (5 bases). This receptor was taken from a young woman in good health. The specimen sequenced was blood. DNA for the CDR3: TGCGCCAGCAGCCCTGAGCGGAGCTCCTACAATGAGCAGTTCTTC. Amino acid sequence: CASSPERSSYNEQFF.